Listed below are T cell receptor beta chains from one sample, sequenced in a study of glioma-infiltrating T cells. One entry per CDR3 protein results from TCRdb running MiXCR on the multiplex PCR reads. Of roughly 190,000 distinct CDR3 sequences listed, 32% were seen once; the top ten hold roughly a fifth. Material: glioma tissue, nonneoplastic brain tissue, or PBMCs (not recorded which). All receptors derive from a human donor with low-grade glioma or glioblastoma, undergoing nonglioma brain surgery, or in good health (not recorded which). The CDR3 runs from the conserved cysteine through the conserved F or W. The order of the fields is D gene, J gene, V gene, CDR3 protein. The D gene is left open where the match is weak.

D: .
J: TRBJ1-1
V: TRBV6-6
CDR3: CASSSLQGAGPEAFF

D: .
J: TRBJ2-3
V: TRBV6-2/TRBV6-3
CDR3: CASSYSGGRTDTQYF

D: TRBD1
J: TRBJ1-2
V: TRBV4-3
CDR3: CASSQSGGAGYGYTF

D: .
J: TRBJ1-5
V: TRBV9
CDR3: CASSPGNKGQPQHF

D: .
J: TRBJ2-1
V: TRBV7-2
CDR3: CASSLDPGRGNEQFF

D: .
J: TRBJ2-2
V: TRBV10-3
CDR3: CAISSITGNTGELFF

D: .
J: TRBJ1-2
V: TRBV7-9
CDR3: CASSLGVAGYYGYTF

D: TRBD2
J: TRBJ2-7
V: TRBV5-4
CDR3: CASSLPGLAGSEQYF

D: TRBD1
J: TRBJ1-1
V: TRBV12-3/TRBV12-4
CDR3: CASSRQGGTEAFF

D: TRBD1
J: TRBJ1-2
V: TRBV7-9
CDR3: CASSPRSTGGPDGYTF

D: .
J: TRBJ1-2
V: TRBV4-2
CDR3: CASSPGLAAALTNYGYTF

D: TRBD2
J: TRBJ2-1
V: TRBV7-2
CDR3: CASSPTSGRVYNEQFF

D: TRBD2
J: TRBJ2-7
V: TRBV12-3/TRBV12-4
CDR3: CASGFGGSYEQYF

D: TRBD2
J: TRBJ2-3
V: TRBV20-1
CDR3: CSARVRLVAGGRTDTQYF

D: .
J: TRBJ1-5
V: TRBV12-3/TRBV12-4
CDR3: CASSLYSQANQPQHF

D: TRBD2
J: TRBJ2-7
V: TRBV6-2/TRBV6-3
CDR3: CASRKRTSGSSEQYF

D: .
J: TRBJ2-4
V: TRBV29-1
CDR3: CSVDYLGAKNIQYF

D: .
J: TRBJ2-3
V: TRBV27
CDR3: CASSPRGSHTDTQYF

D: .
J: TRBJ2-3
V: TRBV28
CDR3: CASSTTSLPDTQYF

D: .
J: .
V: TRBV29-1
CDR3: CSVEWESDIQYF

D: .
J: TRBJ2-1
V: TRBV6-9
CDR3: CASSYVGENNEQLF

D: .
J: TRBJ2-4
V: TRBV20-1
CDR3: CSASEGVKNIQYF

D: .
J: TRBJ2-5
V: TRBV5-4
CDR3: CASSLGEKETQYF

D: .
J: TRBJ1-1
V: TRBV7-8
CDR3: CASSLRGVGEAFF

D: .
J: TRBJ1-5
V: TRBV7-2
CDR3: CASSLVGGDSNQHQHF

D: TRBD1
J: TRBJ2-1
V: TRBV4-1
CDR3: CASSPDRGYEQFF

D: TRBD2
J: TRBJ2-1
V: TRBV7-6
CDR3: CASSVLADNEQFF

D: .
J: TRBJ2-3
V: TRBV12-5
CDR3: CASGGLPQTDTQYF

D: TRBD1
J: TRBJ2-3
V: TRBV25-1
CDR3: CVSSSMTGVTTDTQYF

D: TRBD2
J: TRBJ2-1
V: TRBV6-1
CDR3: CASTGLAGSYNEQFF

D: .
J: TRBJ1-4
V: TRBV12-3/TRBV12-4
CDR3: CASSLAGQGGEKLFF

D: TRBD2
J: TRBJ2-2
V: TRBV11-2
CDR3: CASSLAGGGELFF

D: .
J: TRBJ2-3
V: TRBV7-9
CDR3: CASSLDRHPSIDTQYF

D: TRBD2
J: TRBJ2-5
V: TRBV27
CDR3: CASLTSGRQRETQYF

D: TRBD2
J: TRBJ2-1
V: TRBV7-6
CDR3: CASSLGRLGLAGVTGSYNKQFF

D: TRBD1
J: TRBJ2-1
V: TRBV27
CDR3: CASSLVTGTGYPREQFF

D: TRBD2
J: TRBJ2-5
V: TRBV9
CDR3: CASSVGLAGNQETQYF

D: .
J: TRBJ1-3
V: TRBV12-3/TRBV12-4
CDR3: CASSLSGGNTIYF

D: .
J: TRBJ1-2
V: TRBV29-1
CDR3: CSVISGARGYTF

D: TRBD1
J: TRBJ1-1
V: TRBV13
CDR3: CASSSTRGAKTEAFF

D: .
J: TRBJ1-1
V: TRBV6-5
CDR3: CASRTGGSAEAFF

D: .
J: TRBJ1-2
V: TRBV4-1
CDR3: CASSHEYRTVDGYTF

D: TRBD1
J: TRBJ2-1
V: TRBV28
CDR3: CVSTTGVNEQFF

D: .
J: TRBJ1-5
V: TRBV12-5
CDR3: CASGPPGGNQPQHF

D: TRBD2
J: TRBJ2-7
V: TRBV6-5
CDR3: CASSSVLAGGPHEQYF

D: .
J: TRBJ1-1
V: TRBV25-1
CDR3: CASSEDDPRNTEAFF

D: .
J: TRBJ1-1
V: TRBV4-2
CDR3: CASSQEWKDTEAFF

D: .
J: TRBJ1-1
V: TRBV6-2/TRBV6-3
CDR3: CVSSYIGLSEAFF

D: .
J: TRBJ2-5
V: TRBV7-9
CDR3: CASSVLKETQYF

D: .
J: TRBJ2-1
V: TRBV27
CDR3: CASSFRVPSYNEQFF

D: TRBD1
J: TRBJ1-5
V: TRBV6-1
CDR3: CATLDRVNQPQHF

D: TRBD1
J: TRBJ2-7
V: TRBV5-4
CDR3: CASSLEATGTSYEQYF

D: .
J: TRBJ2-7
V: TRBV11-2
CDR3: CASSRHLAQTYEQHF